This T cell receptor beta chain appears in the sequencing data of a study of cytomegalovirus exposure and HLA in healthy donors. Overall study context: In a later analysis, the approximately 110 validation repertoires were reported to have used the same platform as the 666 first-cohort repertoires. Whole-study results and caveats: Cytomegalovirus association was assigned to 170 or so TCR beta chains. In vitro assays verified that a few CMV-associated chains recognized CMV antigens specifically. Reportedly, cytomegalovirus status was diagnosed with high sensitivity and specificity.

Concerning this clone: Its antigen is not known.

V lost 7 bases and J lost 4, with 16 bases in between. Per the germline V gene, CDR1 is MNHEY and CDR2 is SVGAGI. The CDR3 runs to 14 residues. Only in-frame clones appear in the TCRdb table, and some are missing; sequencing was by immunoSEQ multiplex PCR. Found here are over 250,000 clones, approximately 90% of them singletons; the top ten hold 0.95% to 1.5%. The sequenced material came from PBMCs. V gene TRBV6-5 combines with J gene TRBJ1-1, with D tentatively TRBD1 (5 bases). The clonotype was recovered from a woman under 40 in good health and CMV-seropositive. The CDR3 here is CASNNPGGSTEAFF. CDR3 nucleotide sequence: TGTGCCAGCAATAACCCGGGGGGTAGCACTGAAGCTTTCTTT.